These 19 T cell receptor beta chains were all obtained from the same sample, sequenced in a study of T cell responses to AZD1222 COVID-19 vaccine (dated by TCRdb to the early 2020s). Read against the paper, the sample's time point label means: about 28 days (+/-7) after the second vaccine dose. The library relied on the immunoSEQ multiplex PCR assay. The table was pulled from immuneACCESS by TCRdb, which kept in-frame rearrangements only. Such tables lose some clones; where checked, under half of the loss comes from unresolved V genes, and the rest has no known cause. This sample lists some 80,000 clones; 90% were detected once. The ten most abundant clones make up 3% to 3.5% of the sample. The specimen was peripheral blood, collected 28 days after the second AZD1222 dose. Receptors originate from an adult who received the AZD1222 COVID-19 vaccine.

V gene TRBV12-5 combines with J gene TRBJ2-1; D remains ambiguous. Trimming took 8 bases from V and 0 from J, leaving 11 bases between them. CDR3 length: 14 residues. The germline V gene has CDR1 LGHNT and CDR2 FRNRAP. This CDR3 reads CASLTIGSYNEQFF. The CDR3 DNA is TGTGCTAGTTTAACAATTGGCTCCTACAATGAGCAGTTCTTC.

The chain employs TRBV5-1 and TRBJ2-3; 14 bases fit TRBD2. Germline V CDR1 and CDR2: SGHRS, YFSETQ. With V trimmed by 3 bases and J by 3 bases, 9 bases remained unmatched. The CDR3 spans 18 residues. The CDR3 region is CASSSGLAGVPLTDTQYF. CDR3 sequence (DNA): TGCGCCAGCAGCTCGGGACTAGCGGGGGTTCCCCTAACAGATACGCAGTATTTT.

The chain couples TRBV12-3 or TRBV12-4 to TRBJ1-1, with D uncertain. Trimming took 8 bases from V and 0 from J, leaving 10 bases between them. The CDR3 loop spans 13 amino acids. DNA of the CDR3: TGTGCCAGCTACGGGGAGATGAACACTGAAGCTTTCTTT. Translation gives CASYGEMNTEAFF.

The rearrangement joins TRBV4-2 to TRBJ1-4, with 9 positions matching TRBD1. V was clipped by 2 bases and J by 2 bases; unmatched bases: 6. The CDR3 loop spans 17 amino acids. Germline CDR1 reads LGHNA; CDR2 reads YNFKEQ. The DNA of the CDR3 is TGTGCCAGCAGCCAACTGCCCGACAGGGGGACTAATGAAAAACTGTTTTTT. It is translated as CASSQLPDRGTNEKLFF.

This chain uses TRBV19 with TRBJ1-5, with TRBD1 matching 7 bases. V shed 5 bases and J 6 bases; nucleotides not matched to a gene: 1. This CDR3 spans 12 amino acids. Germline V gene sequence: CDR1 LNHDA, CDR2 SQIVND (reference sequence). CDR3 coding DNA: TGTGCCAGTAGTTGGGACAGTCAGCCCCAGCATTTT. It codes for CASSWDSQPQHF.

V is TRBV29-1 and J is TRBJ1-1, with TRBD1 as a possible D gene (5 bases). CDR1 is SQVTM, CDR2 ANQGSEA, per germline. Trimming left V 2 bases short and J 5 bases short, with 12 bases between. The CDR3 contains 13 residues. The CDR3 coding sequence is TGCAGCGTTGAAAGGGAATGGGGGACTGAAGCTTTCTTT. It codes for CSVEREWGTEAFF.

The CDR3 region has the DNA TGCAGTGTAATAGGGGACACTGAAGCTTTCTTT. Amino acid sequence: CSVIGDTEAFF. V usage is TRBV20-1 and J usage is TRBJ1-1; tentative D call: TRBD1 (5 bases). CDR1 and CDR2 (germline): DFQATT, SNEGSKA (reference sequence). The V end was cut by 7 bases, the J end by 3 bases, with 9 bases between. The CDR3 is made up of 11 amino acids.

This clone was picked up one time. The chain combines TRBV21-1 with TRBJ1-2. TRBV21-1 is flagged as a pseudogene. The CDR3 is made up of 15 amino acids. The CDR3 DNA follows: TGTGCCAGCAGCAACGCCCCGGGACGTCACTATGGCTACACCTTC. This gives the protein CASSNAPGRHYGYTF.

V and J are TRBV7-9 and TRBJ2-5; either TRBD1 or TRBD2 may fit D (5 bases each). V was shortened by 1 base and J by 4 bases, with 16 bases between the two germline ends. Germline V gene sequence: CDR1 SEHNR, CDR2 FQNEAQ (reference sequence). The CDR3 length is 16 residues. CDR3 loop: CASSLGGPRAPETQYF. CDR3 nucleotides: TGTGCCAGCAGCTTAGGGGGACCTAGGGCCCCAGAGACCCAGTACTTC.

The chain uses TRBV7-8 and TRBJ1-1; D not resolved. Germline CDR1 is SGHVS and CDR2 is FQNEAQ. This CDR3 contains 13 residues. Trimming left V 2 bases short and J 1 base short, with 5 bases between. The CDR3 nucleotides are TGTGCCAGCAGCTTACTGTCGAACACTGAAGCTTTCTTT. Its translation is CASSLLSNTEAFF.

CDR3 protein: CASSATGVRTEAFF. As DNA, the CDR3 is TGTGCCAGCAGTGCAACAGGGGTAAGGACTGAAGCTTTCTTT. The chain recombines TRBV5-4 with TRBJ1-1; 7 bases are a match to TRBD1. J lost 5 bases, V lost 5 bases, and 9 bases had no gene match. Per germline, CDR1 SGHNT and CDR2 YYREEE (reference sequence). The CDR3 extends over 14 amino acids.

The chain recombines TRBV5-6 with TRBJ1-2, with a tentative D call TRBD1 (6 bases). V gave up 2 bases and J gave up 7 bases, with 12 bases separating them. Per the germline V gene, CDR1 is SGHDT and CDR2 is YYEEEE. The CDR3 loop spans 13 amino acids. This CDR3 reads CASSFGTRAGYTF. The CDR3 DNA sequence: TGTGCCAGCAGCTTTGGGACACGGGCTGGCTACACCTTC.

This sequence joins TRBV12-1 and TRBJ2-7. TRBV12-1 is flagged as a pseudogene. The CDR3 loop spans 16 amino acids. Here the CDR3 reads CASSSPLAHNSPWMYF. CDR3 sequence (DNA): TGTGCCAGCAGCTCACCCCTGGCCCACAACTCTCCCTGGATGTACTTC.

The J gene is TRBJ1-2, the V gene TRBV12-3 or TRBV12-4, with TRBD1 as a possible D gene (5 bases). The length of the CDR3 is 13 residues. Trimming removed 5 bases at V and 7 bases at J, with 14 bases between. The DNA of the CDR3 is TGTGCCAGCAGTCCAGGGATCCGGGGTGGCTACACCTTC. This encodes CASSPGIRGGYTF.

This rearrangement joins TRBV7-9 to TRBJ1-2; D is undetermined. This CDR3 is built from 12 residues. Per the germline V gene, CDR1 is SEHNR and CDR2 is FQNEAQ (reference sequence). Trimming removed 5 bases from V and 10 bases from J, with 14 bases in between. Written as DNA, the CDR3 is TGTGCCAGCAGCCTTACCGAACGGTACTACACCTTC. This translates into CASSLTERYYTF.

The chain carries TRBV7-2 and TRBJ1-2; no firm D call. This CDR3 comprises 13 residues. V lost 2 bases and J lost 5, with 9 bases in between. Germline lookup yields CDR1 SGHTA and CDR2 FQGNSA. In nucleotides, the CDR3 is TGTGCCAGCAGCTTACCGGGCCAATATGGCTACACCTTC. Residues: CASSLPGQYGYTF. The full variable domain, in which reference TRBV7-2 and TRBJ1-2 provide the parts outside the CDR3, is GAGVSQSPSNKVTEKGKDVELRCDPISGHTALYWYRQSLGQGLEFLIYFQGNSAPDKSGLPSDRFSAERTGGSVSTLTIQRTQQEDSAVYLCASSLPGQYGYTFGSGTRLTVV.

The V and J genes are TRBV10-3 and TRBJ2-6; TRBD1 aligns across 12 bases. Trimming removed 0 bases from V and 2 bases from J; junction bases left unmatched: 5. Looked up from germline, CDR1 is ENHRY and CDR2 is SYGVKD. The CDR3 loop spans 19 amino acids. The CDR3 sequence is CAISESTGTGGAGANVLTF. The CDR3 nucleotides are TGTGCCATCAGTGAGTCGACCGGGACAGGGGGCGCTGGGGCCAACGTCCTGACTTTC.

The V and J genes are TRBV11-3 and TRBJ1-4, with 7 nucleotides matching TRBD1. The CDR3 is 17 residues long. J gave up 3 bases and V 0 bases, and 7 bases lay outside the gene matches. Germline V gives CDR1 SGHNT, CDR2 YENEEA. The CDR3 region is CASSLEAGGKANEKLFF. The CDR3 DNA sequence: TGTGCCAGCAGCTTAGAGGCAGGGGGTAAGGCTAATGAAAAACTGTTTTTT.

This chain joins TRBV2 and TRBJ2-7; D gene uncertain. The CDR3 runs to 12 residues. The germline CDR1 and CDR2 sequences are SNHLY and FYNNEI. V was cut by 7 bases and J by 3 bases, with 10 bases left in between. CDR3 nucleotides: TGTGCCAGCATTGACCATGGCTACGAGCAGTACTTC. Amino acids: CASIDHGYEQYF.